One sample yielded the 5 T cell receptor beta chains listed below, sequenced in a study of response to subunit inactivated influenza vaccine. TCRdb itself ran the RT-PCR reads through MiXCR, one entry per CDR3 protein. This sample has around 710,000 distinct CDR3 sequences, with about 15% found just once. The starting material was PBMCs from blood, obtained roughly 15 days before vaccination. The source is a middle-aged man who received an inactivated influenza vaccine.

The rearrangement uses TRBV6-2 or TRBV6-3 and TRBJ2-1; 8 nucleotides line up with TRBD2. The V and J ends lost 2 bases and 9 bases, in that order; junction bases with no gene match: 9. In germline, CDR1 is MNHEY, CDR2 SVGEGT. The CDR3 covers 15 residues. CDR3 sequence (DNA): TGTGCCAGCAGTTACACAAAAGCGGGAGTTCTTGAGCAGTTCTTC. This encodes CASSYTKAGVLEQFF.

This clonotype was seen more than once but under ten times. The rearrangement links TRBV7-9 to TRBJ2-6, with D possibly matching TRBD2 (5 bases). Germline CDR1 and CDR2: SEHNR and FQNEAQ (reference sequence). Deletions cut 2 bases from V and 2 bases from J, with 7 bases between. This CDR3 is 15 amino acids long. CDR3 in amino acids: CASSLPGTGANVLTF. In nucleotides, the CDR3 is TGTGCCAGCAGCTTACCGGGGACTGGGGCCAACGTCCTGACTTTC.

This clonotype has a handful of counts. CDR3 sequence (DNA): TGTGCCAGCCGCACTACAGGGGCCCTCTACGAGCAGTACTTC. It is translated as CASRTTGALYEQYF. V is TRBV12-3 or TRBV12-4 and J is TRBJ2-7, with 7 positions matching TRBD1. The V segment lost 8 bases and the J segment 3 bases; nucleotides outside the gene matches: 10. The CDR3 runs 14 residues.

V usage is TRBV7-9 and J usage is TRBJ1-2; D unresolved. Germline CDR1 is SEHNR and CDR2 is FQNEAQ (reference sequence). The V gene lost 2 bases and the J gene lost 7 bases, with 8 bases spanning the gap. This CDR3 has 12 residues. CDR3 protein: CASSLPLGGYTF. As DNA, the CDR3 is TGTGCCAGCAGCTTACCCCTCGGTGGCTACACCTTC.

The genes are TRBV5-1 and TRBJ1-1; 9 bases are a match to TRBD1. Trimming took 4 bases from V and 5 from J; bases not matched to a gene: 6. The CDR3 extends over 14 amino acids. Germline CDR1 SGHRS, CDR2 YFSETQ. In nucleotides, the CDR3 is TGCGCCAGCAGCGGGACAGGGAAGGGGACTGAAGCTTTCTTT. It is translated as CASSGTGKGTEAFF.